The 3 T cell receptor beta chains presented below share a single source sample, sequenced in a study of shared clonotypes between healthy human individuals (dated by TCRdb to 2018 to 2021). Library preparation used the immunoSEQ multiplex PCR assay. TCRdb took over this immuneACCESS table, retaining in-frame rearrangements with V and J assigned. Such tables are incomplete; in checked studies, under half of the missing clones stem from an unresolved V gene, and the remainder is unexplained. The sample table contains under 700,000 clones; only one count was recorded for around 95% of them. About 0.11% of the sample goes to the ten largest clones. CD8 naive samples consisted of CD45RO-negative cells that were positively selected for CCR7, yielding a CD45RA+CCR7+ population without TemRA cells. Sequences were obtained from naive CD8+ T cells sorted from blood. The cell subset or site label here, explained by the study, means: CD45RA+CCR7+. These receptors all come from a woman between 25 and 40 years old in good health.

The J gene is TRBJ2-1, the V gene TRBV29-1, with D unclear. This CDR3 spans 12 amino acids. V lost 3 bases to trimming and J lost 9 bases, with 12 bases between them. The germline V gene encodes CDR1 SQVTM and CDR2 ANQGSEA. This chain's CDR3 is CSVEVGSTEQFF. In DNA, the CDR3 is TGCAGCGTTGAGGTGGGGTCTACTGAGCAGTTCTTC.

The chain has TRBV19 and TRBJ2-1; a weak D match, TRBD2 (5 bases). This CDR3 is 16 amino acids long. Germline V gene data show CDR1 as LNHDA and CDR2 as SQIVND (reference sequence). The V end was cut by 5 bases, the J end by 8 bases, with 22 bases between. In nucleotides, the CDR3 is TGTGCCAGTAGTCCGAAACACAGTCCTCTGCGGGATGAGCAGTTCTTC. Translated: CASSPKHSPLRDEQFF.

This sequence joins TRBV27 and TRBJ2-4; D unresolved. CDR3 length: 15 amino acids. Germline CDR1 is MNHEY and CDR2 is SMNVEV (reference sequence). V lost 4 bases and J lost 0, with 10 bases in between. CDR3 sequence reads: CASSSIPIAKNIQYF. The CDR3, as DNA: TGTGCCAGCAGTTCAATTCCGATAGCCAAAAACATTCAGTACTTC.